The 19 T cell receptor beta chains below all came from one sample that was sequenced in a study of shared clonotypes between healthy human individuals (dated by TCRdb to the early 2020s). The library was prepared using the immunoSEQ multiplex PCR assay. Entries here come from immuneACCESS through TCRdb and include only in-frame sequences with V and J called. Some clones fail to appear in such tables; in the studies checked, an unresolved V gene covers under half of the shortfall, and the cause of the remainder is unknown. The sample contains nearly 600,000 clones, 95% to 96% of them found a single time. The ten largest clones capture 0.11% of the sample. CD8 naive samples were obtained by positive selection for CCR7 among CD45RO-negative cells, yielding a CD45RA+CCR7+ population from which TemRA cells were excluded. The sample was naive CD8+ T cells sorted from blood. Read against the paper, the sample's cell subset or site label means: CD45RA+CCR7+. These receptors were taken from a woman under 40 in good health.

This clone was seen more than once but under ten times. The chain links TRBV7-9 to TRBJ1-1; D unresolved. Germline CDR1 reads SEHNR; CDR2 reads FQNEAQ (reference sequence). This CDR3 has 10 amino acids. Trimming stripped 10 bases from V and 10 bases from J, with 13 bases between. CDR3: CAITAAGAFF. In DNA, the CDR3 is TGTGCCATTACGGCGGCTGGAGCTTTCTTT.

V and J are TRBV6-5 and TRBJ2-5, with TRBD2 matching 7 bases. V shed 2 bases and J 2 bases; nucleotides not matched to a gene: 8. The CDR3 consists of 16 residues. The germline gives CDR1 MNHEY, CDR2 SVGAGI. The DNA of the CDR3 is TGTGCCAGCAGTTACCCGACCTTAGCGGGTCAAGAGACCCAGTACTTC. This encodes CASSYPTLAGQETQYF.

CDR3 DNA sequence: TGTGCCAGCAGTTCCTCCGGACAGGGATCAACTAATGAAAAACTGTTTTTT. This gives the protein CASSSSGQGSTNEKLFF. The V and J genes are TRBV28 and TRBJ1-4; 8 nucleotides match TRBD1. The CDR3 runs 17 residues. CDR1 and CDR2 from the germline V gene are MDHEN and SYDVKM. V gave up 4 bases and J gave up 0 bases; unmatched junction bases: 7.

About this clone itself: Other DNA sequences within the sample encode an identical CDR3. The chain is built from TRBV27 and TRBJ2-7, with D perhaps matching TRBD1 or TRBD2 (5 bases each). Trimming took 6 bases from V and 0 from J, leaving 9 bases between them. Looked up from germline, CDR1 is MNHEY and CDR2 is SMNVEV (reference sequence). There are 13 residues in the CDR3. CDR3 DNA sequence: TGTGCCAGCAGACCTGGGACCTCCTACGAGCAGTACTTC. Translation gives CASRPGTSYEQYF.

Of note for this clone: One end of the junction does not line up with germline, which may come from a read error. The V gene is TRBV27, the J gene TRBJ2-5; TRBD2 aligns across 15 bases. CDR3 length equals 15 residues. CDR1 is MNHEY and CDR2 is SMNVEV in the germline V gene (reference sequence). The CDR3 loop is CVSSLGTSGRETQYF. CDR3 nucleotides: TGTGTCAGCAGTTTAGGGACTAGCGGGAGGGAGACCCAGTACTTC.

V is TRBV4-1 and J is TRBJ1-1; D remains ambiguous. Germline CDR1 MGHRA, CDR2 YSYEKL. V lost 0 bases to trimming and J lost 2 bases, with 13 bases between them. This CDR3 is 16 amino acids long. The CDR3 sequence: CASSQDVVGRNTEAFF. The CDR3 bases are TGCGCCAGCAGCCAAGATGTTGTGGGCAGAAACACTGAAGCTTTCTTT.

The rearrangement links TRBV6-1 to TRBJ1-5, with D unclear. Trimming shortened V by 5 bases and J by 3 bases, and 2 bases separated the two germline ends. The V gene's germline CDR1 is MNHNS and CDR2 SASEGT. The CDR3 is 11 amino acids. The CDR3: CASSNNQPQHF. The CDR3 nucleotides read TGTGCCAGCAGTAACAATCAGCCCCAGCATTTT.

V gene TRBV9 combines with J gene TRBJ2-1, with 13 bases aligning to TRBD2. The CDR3 contains 22 residues. The V segment lost 0 bases and the J segment 0 bases; nucleotides outside the gene matches: 15. CDR1 and CDR2 from the germline V gene are SGDLS and YYNGEE. CDR3 bases: TGTGCCAGCAGCGTAGAGGGGACTAGCGGGGTTAAAACCCGGAGCTCCTACAATGAGCAGTTCTTC. Its protein is CASSVEGTSGVKTRSSYNEQFF.

The chain uses TRBV6-5 and TRBJ2-3; D unresolved. The ends were cut back, 2 bases at V and 0 bases at J, with 6 bases in the middle. The CDR3 totals 14 residues. CDR1 MNHEY and CDR2 SVGAGI come from the germline V gene. CDR3 amino acids: CASSYGGSTDTQYF. CDR3 nucleotides: TGTGCCAGCAGTTACGGTGGTAGCACAGATACGCAGTATTTT.

V usage is TRBV4-3 and J usage is TRBJ2-2; no clear D gene. This CDR3 contains 11 residues. Germline V gene data show CDR1 as LGHNA and CDR2 as YSLEER. The germline V and J ends were trimmed by 1 base and 6 bases, with 0 bases remaining between them. CDR3 in DNA: TGCGCCAGCAGCCAAGCCGGGGAGCTGTTTTTT. This gives the protein CASSQAGELFF.

V gene TRBV28 combines with J gene TRBJ1-2, with 7 bases fitting TRBD1. There are 13 residues in the CDR3. V lost 2 bases, J lost 7 bases, and 4 bases stayed unmatched. Germline V gives CDR1 MDHEN, CDR2 SYDVKM. CDR3 sequence reads: CASSLPTGFGYTF. The CDR3 nucleotides are TGTGCCAGCAGTTTACCGACAGGGTTTGGCTACACCTTC.

J is TRBJ1-2 and V is TRBV5-4; no reliable D call. The V end lost 1 base, the J end lost 6 bases, and 10 bases lay between the germline ends. The length of the CDR3 is 13 residues. CDR1 and CDR2 (germline): SGHNT, YYREEE (reference sequence). The CDR3 is CASSLLQRDGYTF. CDR3 bases: TGTGCCAGCAGCTTGTTACAGAGAGATGGCTACACCTTC.

This clone was picked up one time. V and J are TRBV27 and TRBJ1-1; 7 nucleotides agree with TRBD1. Germline values: CDR1 MNHEY, CDR2 SMNVEV (reference sequence). This CDR3 contains 15 residues. V was clipped by 4 bases and J by 7 bases; unmatched bases: 12. The CDR3 reads CASSSSPTGRNEAFF. The CDR3 region has the DNA TGTGCCAGCAGTTCCTCCCCGACAGGGAGGAATGAAGCTTTCTTT.

This clone was seen just once. Other DNA sequences in this sample translate to the same CDR3. V gene TRBV28 combines with J gene TRBJ2-5; D possibly corresponds to TRBD2 (5 bases). V shed 2 bases and J shed 2 bases, with 9 bases lying between them. Germline CDR1 reads MDHEN; CDR2 reads SYDVKM. This CDR3 is built from 14 residues. In DNA form, the CDR3 reads TGTGCCAGCAGTTTACGAGAGGGACAAGAGACCCAGTACTTC. It specifies CASSLREGQETQYF. Together with reference TRBV28 and TRBJ2-5, the CDR3 gives the full variable domain: DVKVTQSSRYLVKRTGEKVFLECVQDMDHENMFWYRQDPGLGLRLIYFSYDVKMKEKGDIPEGYSVSREKKERFSLILESASTNQTSMYLCASSLREGQETQYFGPGTRLLVL.

This clone has a single count. The rearrangement links TRBV19 to TRBJ2-5; TRBD2 is a possible D gene (6 bases). CDR3 size: 17 residues. The V gene's germline CDR1 is LNHDA and CDR2 SQIVND (reference sequence). V was cut by 7 bases and J by 0 bases, with 21 bases left in between. CDR3 DNA: TGTGCCAGTACCCCGGACTACCGACACCTGTACCAAGAGACCCAGTACTTC. Translation: CASTPDYRHLYQETQYF.

The chain couples TRBV2 to TRBJ2-5, with TRBD2 matching 7 bases. The end of the DNA aligns better with TRBJ2-7, so the J call may be wrong. The CDR3 spans 13 residues. The germline V gene has CDR1 SNHLY and CDR2 FYNNEI. CDR3 sequence: CASIRGRALEQYF. DNA for the CDR3: TGTGCCAGCATCCGGGGGAGGGCCCTCGAGCAGTACTTC.

The J gene is TRBJ1-5, the V gene TRBV4-1; D gene uncertain. The CDR3 totals 15 residues. Trimming shortened V by 0 bases and J by 3 bases, and 9 bases separated the two germline ends. Germline loops: CDR1 MGHRA, CDR2 YSYEKL. CDR3 sequence: CASSQEYTLNQPQHF. The CDR3 DNA reads as TGCGCCAGCAGCCAAGAGTACACCCTCAATCAGCCCCAGCATTTT.

The V gene is TRBV28, the J gene TRBJ2-2; D is undetermined. CDR3 length: 14 residues. The V gene's germline CDR1 is MDHEN and CDR2 SYDVKM. The ends were cut back, 3 bases at V and 1 base at J, with 6 bases in the middle. This chain's CDR3 is CASSFSGNTGELFF. DNA of the CDR3: TGTGCCAGCAGTTTTTCCGGGAACACCGGGGAGCTGTTTTTT.

Written as DNA, the CDR3 is TGTGCCAGCGGCGGTAAGCCGGATGTATACGAGCAGTACTTC. Translating gives CASGGKPDVYEQYF. The chain has TRBV6-1 and TRBJ2-7, with D unresolved. V was trimmed by 8 bases and J by 4 bases, leaving 18 bases between them. Looked up from germline, CDR1 is MNHNS and CDR2 is SASEGT. The CDR3 is 14 amino acids.